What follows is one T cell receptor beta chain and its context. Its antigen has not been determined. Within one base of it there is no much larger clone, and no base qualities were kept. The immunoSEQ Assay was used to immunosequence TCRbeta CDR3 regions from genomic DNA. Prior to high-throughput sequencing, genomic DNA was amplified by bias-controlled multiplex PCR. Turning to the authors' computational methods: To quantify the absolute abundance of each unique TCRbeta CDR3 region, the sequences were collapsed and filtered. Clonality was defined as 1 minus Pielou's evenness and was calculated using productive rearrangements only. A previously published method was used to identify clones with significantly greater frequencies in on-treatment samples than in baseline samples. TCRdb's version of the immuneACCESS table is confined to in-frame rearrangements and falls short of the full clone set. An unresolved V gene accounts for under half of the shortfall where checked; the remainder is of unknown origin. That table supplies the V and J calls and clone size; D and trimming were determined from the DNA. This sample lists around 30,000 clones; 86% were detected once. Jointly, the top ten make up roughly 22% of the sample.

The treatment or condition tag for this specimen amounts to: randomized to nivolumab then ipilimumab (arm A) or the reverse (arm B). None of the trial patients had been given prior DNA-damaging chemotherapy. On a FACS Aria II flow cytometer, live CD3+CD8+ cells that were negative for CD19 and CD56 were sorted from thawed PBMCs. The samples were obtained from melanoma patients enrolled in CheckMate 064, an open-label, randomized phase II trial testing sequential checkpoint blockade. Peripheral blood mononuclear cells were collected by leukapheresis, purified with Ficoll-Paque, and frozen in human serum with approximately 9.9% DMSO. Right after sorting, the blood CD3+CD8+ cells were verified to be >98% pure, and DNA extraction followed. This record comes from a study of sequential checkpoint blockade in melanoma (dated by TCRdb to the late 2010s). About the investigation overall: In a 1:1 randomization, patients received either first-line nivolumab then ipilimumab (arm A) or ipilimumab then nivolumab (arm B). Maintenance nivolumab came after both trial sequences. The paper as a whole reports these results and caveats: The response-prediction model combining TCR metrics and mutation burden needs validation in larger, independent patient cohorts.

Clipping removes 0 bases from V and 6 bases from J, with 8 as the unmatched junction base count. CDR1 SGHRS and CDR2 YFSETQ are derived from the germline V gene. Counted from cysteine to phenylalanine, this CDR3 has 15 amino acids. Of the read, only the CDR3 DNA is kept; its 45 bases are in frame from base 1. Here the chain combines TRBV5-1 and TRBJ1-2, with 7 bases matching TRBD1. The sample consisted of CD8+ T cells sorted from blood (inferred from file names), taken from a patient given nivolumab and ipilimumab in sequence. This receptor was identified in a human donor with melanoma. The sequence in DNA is TGCGCCAGCAGCTTGGGACCCGGGACAGCCCATGGCTACACCTTC. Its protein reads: CASSLGPGTAHGYTF.